The 30 T cell receptor beta chains presented below share a single source sample, sequenced in a study of cytomegalovirus exposure and HLA in healthy donors. In the PCR, 60 Vbeta and 13 Jbeta primers were used. Clones were read by immunoSEQ multiplex PCR, and TCRdb kept only the in-frame ones, dropping some. The top ten hold 6.3% of the sample, which has approximately 190,000 clones, over 80% seen once. Sequenced: PBMCs. The receptors shown here come from a man aged 35 to 55 in good health and CMV-seropositive.

The gene calls are TRBV27 and TRBJ1-1, with D perhaps matching TRBD1 (5 bases). The CDR3 contains 15 residues. Per the germline V gene, CDR1 is MNHEY and CDR2 is SMNVEV (reference sequence). V shed 3 bases and J shed 5 bases, with 16 bases lying between them. As DNA, the CDR3 is TGTGCCAGCAGTTTTTCCCCGACAGCCCGTACTGAAGCTTTCTTT. It is translated as CASSFSPTARTEAFF.

This clone was observed a handful of times. The gene calls are TRBV28 and TRBJ1-1; 7 bases fit TRBD1. Per germline, CDR1 MDHEN and CDR2 SYDVKM. CDR3 size: 14 residues. V dropped 4 bases and J dropped 5; count of bases not matched to a gene: 7. The CDR3 here is CASSSTGPGTEAFF. Here the CDR3 DNA reads TGTGCCAGCAGTTCGACAGGGCCGGGGACTGAAGCTTTCTTT.

The chain is built from TRBV9 and TRBJ2-3; 7 bases align to TRBD1. V gave up 4 bases and J gave up 1 base; unmatched junction bases: 6. The CDR3 contains 15 residues. Germline V gives CDR1 SGDLS, CDR2 YYNGEE. CDR3 loop: CASSIEGAGTDTQYF. The CDR3 DNA reads as TGTGCCAGCAGCATCGAGGGGGCAGGCACAGATACGCAGTATTTT.

This chain links TRBV7-2 with TRBJ2-7; a possible D gene is TRBD1 (5 bases). Germline V gene lookup returns CDR1 SGHTA and CDR2 FQGNSA. The ends were cut back, 1 base at V and 12 bases at J, with 13 bases in the middle. CDR3 length: 12 amino acids. The CDR3 loop is CASSLDHQRGYF. The CDR3 coding sequence is TGTGCCAGCAGCTTAGATCACCAAAGGGGGTACTTC.

This clone has only a few counts. This rearrangement joins TRBV27 to TRBJ1-1, with TRBD1 as a possible D gene (5 bases). From germline, CDR1 is MNHEY and CDR2 SMNVEV (reference sequence). Trimming took 4 bases from V and 5 from J, leaving 14 bases between them. This CDR3 is 14 amino acids long. The CDR3 loop reads CASSWDGTRTEAFF. In DNA form, the CDR3 reads TGTGCCAGCAGTTGGGATGGGACTAGGACTGAAGCTTTCTTT.

V usage is TRBV5-1 and J usage is TRBJ2-7, with 7 bases aligning to TRBD2. The V segment lost 5 bases and the J segment 4 bases; nucleotides outside the gene matches: 9. Germline values: CDR1 SGHRS, CDR2 YFSETQ. This CDR3 spans 14 amino acids. The CDR3 DNA reads TGCGCCAGCAGTCCAACAGCGGGGCAATACGAGCAGTACTTC. Amino acid sequence: CASSPTAGQYEQYF.

This rearrangement joins TRBV7-6 to TRBJ2-7; 9 bases agree with TRBD2. The J segment lost 2 bases and the V segment lost 4 bases, leaving 6 bases of the junction unmatched. The CDR3 has 15 amino acids. Germline CDR1 and CDR2: SGHVS and FNYEAQ. The CDR3: CASSSRTSATYEQYF. The DNA of the CDR3 is TGTGCCAGCAGCTCCCGGACTAGCGCGACCTACGAGCAGTACTTC.

This chain links TRBV7-2 with TRBJ2-7; a weak D match, TRBD1 (5 bases). Germline V lookup: CDR1 SGHTA, CDR2 FQGNSA. V was cut by 4 bases and J by 4 bases, with 11 bases left in between. The CDR3 totals 13 residues. The DNA of the CDR3 is TGTGCCAGCAGCTCCCTACAGGAATACGAGCAGTACTTC. Translating gives CASSSLQEYEQYF.

This chain links TRBV27 with TRBJ1-3, with TRBD1 identical over 9 bases. The CDR3 covers 14 residues. Germline V CDR1 and CDR2: MNHEY, SMNVEV (reference sequence). J gave up 7 bases and V 6 bases, and 7 bases lay outside the gene matches. This chain's CDR3 is CASRRQGVRNTIYF. Written as DNA, the CDR3 is TGTGCCAGCAGAAGACAGGGGGTGAGGAACACCATATATTTT.

This chain connects TRBV7-2 to TRBJ2-1; D possibly corresponds to TRBD2 (5 bases). The V gene's germline CDR1 is SGHTA and CDR2 FQGNSA. Trimming removed 7 bases at V and 10 bases at J, with 17 bases between. CDR3 length: 13 amino acids. DNA for the CDR3: TGTGCCAGCAAATACCCGTCCCCGGGGGAGCAGTTCTTC. It translates to CASKYPSPGEQFF.

This chain connects TRBV19 to TRBJ1-2; 8 bases are shared with TRBD1. CDR3 length equals 14 residues. V was pared by 6 bases and J by 6 bases, with 9 bases of the junction left unmatched. Germline V CDR1 and CDR2: LNHDA, SQIVND (reference sequence). CDR3 coding DNA: TGTGCCAGTAGACCCTTGGACAGGGTAAATGGCTACACCTTC. This gives the protein CASRPLDRVNGYTF.

This clone was seen only once. The chain recombines TRBV9 with TRBJ2-7; 8 nucleotides agree with TRBD2. Germline trimming cut 4 bases from V and 2 bases from J; bases unmatched to any gene: 11. Germline values: CDR1 SGDLS, CDR2 YYNGEE. The CDR3 spans 16 residues. The CDR3 bases are TGTGCCAGCAGCAGACAGACGGGGGGGCCAACCTACGAGCAGTACTTC. Its translation: CASSRQTGGPTYEQYF.

This clone showed up just a few times. This chain joins TRBV7-2 and TRBJ2-5; TRBD1 is a possible D gene (6 bases). There are 13 residues in the CDR3. Germline CDR1 and CDR2: SGHTA and FQGNSA. Trimming removed 5 bases at V and 0 bases at J, with 7 bases between. As DNA, the CDR3 is TGTGCCAGCAGCCGGGACAACCAAGAGACCCAGTACTTC. This sequence encodes CASSRDNQETQYF.

The CDR3 region has the DNA TGTGCCAGCAGTTACCTGGCCAGGGATGGGGAGACCCAGTACTTC. Encoded protein: CASSYLARDGETQYF. The rearrangement uses TRBV6-5 and TRBJ2-5; D is possibly TRBD1 (5 bases). Between the trimmed V and J ends, which lost 2 bases and 5 bases, there was a span of 15 bases. This CDR3 spans 15 amino acids. Germline lookup yields CDR1 MNHEY and CDR2 SVGAGI.

The chain couples TRBV5-1 to TRBJ2-3, with D possibly being TRBD2 (7 bases). Germline CDR1 is SGHRS and CDR2 is YFSETQ. The CDR3 loop spans 15 amino acids. Trimming cost V 4 bases and J 6 bases, with 18 bases left between them. The CDR3 DNA sequence: TGCGCCAGCAGCCCAGGGGAGGGGGGGACGGATACGCAGTATTTT. Translation: CASSPGEGGTDTQYF.

The J gene is TRBJ2-5, the V gene TRBV4-1; D is undetermined. Germline V gene sequence: CDR1 MGHRA, CDR2 YSYEKL. The V end was cut by 2 bases, the J end by 2 bases, with 3 bases between. The CDR3 is 12 amino acids. The chain's CDR3 is CASSQLQETQYF. CDR3 sequence (DNA): TGCGCCAGCAGCCAACTGCAAGAGACCCAGTACTTC.

V usage is TRBV5-1 and J usage is TRBJ2-2, with 10 positions matching TRBD1. Germline CDR1 reads SGHRS; CDR2 reads YFSETQ. The CDR3 spans 16 residues. J was trimmed by 6 bases and V by 0 bases; bases with no gene match: 5. CDR3 nucleotides: TGCGCCAGCAGCTTGGGTGTGACAGGGGGCCCCGGGGAGCTGTTTTTT. This sequence encodes CASSLGVTGGPGELFF.

This clone was recorded a few times. This chain links TRBV7-2 with TRBJ1-5, with TRBD1 matching 7 bases. The CDR3 is 17 residues long. Germline-derived CDR1 and CDR2 are SGHTA and FQGNSA. Trimming removed 0 bases from V and 3 bases from J; junction bases left unmatched: 8. CDR3 sequence: CASSLASGGQHNQPQHF. CDR3 bases: TGTGCCAGCAGCTTAGCGTCTGGGGGACAGCACAATCAGCCCCAGCATTTT.

V gene TRBV7-9 combines with J gene TRBJ1-2; TRBD1 is a possible D gene (6 bases). The CDR3 length is 16 residues. Germline values: CDR1 SEHNR, CDR2 FQNEAQ (reference sequence). Trimming removed 3 bases at V and 4 bases at J, with 18 bases between. The CDR3 coding sequence is TGTGCCAGCAGCTTGCCCCTTGGGGGCGTTGGCTATGGCTACACCTTC. Its protein is CASSLPLGGVGYGYTF.

The chain is built from TRBV2 and TRBJ2-4, with a weak D call TRBD2 (5 bases). The V gene lost 7 bases and the J gene lost 0 bases, with 19 bases spanning the gap. The germline V gene encodes CDR1 SNHLY and CDR2 FYNNEI. There are 17 residues in the CDR3. CDR3 sequence (DNA): TGTGCCAGCACCTTCTCAGCACTAGTTCTAGCCAAAAACATTCAGTACTTC. As protein: CASTFSALVLAKNIQYF.

V and J are TRBV6-4 and TRBJ1-5, with TRBD1 matching over 10 bases. Looked up from germline, CDR1 is MRHNA and CDR2 is SNTAGT. This CDR3 spans 15 amino acids. V trimming: 5 bases; J trimming: 3 bases; junction bases outside the gene matches: 4. As DNA, the CDR3 is TGTGCCAGCAGTAAGGGACAGGGGTACAATCAGCCCCAGCATTTT. It translates to CASSKGQGYNQPQHF.

The genes are TRBV7-2 and TRBJ2-7; the match to TRBD2 covers 8 bases. The germline V gene encodes CDR1 SGHTA and CDR2 FQGNSA. J gave up 7 bases and V 4 bases, and 12 bases lay outside the gene matches. The CDR3 runs to 15 residues. DNA for the CDR3: TGTGCCAGCAGCTCAGGGGTAGCGGGGCCCCGAGAGCAGTACTTC. Amino acids: CASSSGVAGPREQYF. The full variable domain, its missing parts supplied by reference TRBV7-2 and TRBJ2-7, is GAGVSQSPSNKVTEKGKDVELRCDPISGHTALYWYRQSLGQGLEFLIYFQGNSAPDKSGLPSDRFSAERTGGSVSTLTIQRTQQEDSAVYLCASSSGVAGPREQYFGPGTRLTVT.

In its sample, this clone was seen a few times. The gene calls are TRBV14 and TRBJ2-7; D is undetermined. Germline CDR1 and CDR2: SGHDN and FVKESK. Trimming removed 1 base at V and 3 bases at J, with 7 bases between. The CDR3 sequence is 13 residues long. CDR3 amino acids: CASSQAGIYEQYF. CDR3 in DNA: TGTGCCAGCAGCCAAGCAGGAATCTACGAGCAGTACTTC. Supplemented by reference TRBV14 and TRBJ2-7, the full variable domain reads EAGVTQFPSHSVIEKGQTVTLRCDPISGHDNLYWYRRVMGKEIKFLLHFVKESKQDESGMPNNRFLAERTGGTYSTLKVQPAELEDSGVYFCASSQAGIYEQYFGPGTRLTVT.

The chain couples TRBV6-1 to TRBJ1-1; D is undetermined. With 7 bases removed from V and 0 bases from J, the gap between germline ends came to 15 bases. Germline CDR1 MNHNS, CDR2 SASEGT. The CDR3 has 15 residues. CDR3 protein: CASTGRKPMNTEAFF. In DNA, the CDR3 is TGTGCCAGCACCGGGAGGAAGCCTATGAACACTGAAGCTTTCTTT.

V and J are TRBV28 and TRBJ2-3, with D unclear. The CDR3 spans 14 residues. The germline V gene has CDR1 MDHEN and CDR2 SYDVKM. Deletions cut 6 bases from V and 2 bases from J, with 12 bases between. The CDR3 sequence is CASSPAALTDTQYF. In nucleotides, the CDR3 is TGTGCCAGCAGCCCCGCGGCCCTCACAGATACGCAGTATTTT.

The rearrangement links TRBV5-1 to TRBJ2-6; weak D call: TRBD1 (5 bases). This CDR3 comprises 16 residues. The germline gives CDR1 SGHRS, CDR2 YFSETQ. Trimming took 1 base from V and 0 from J, leaving 8 bases between them. The CDR3 sequence: CASSLTGSSGANVLTF. CDR3 nucleotide sequence: TGCGCCAGCAGCTTGACAGGCAGCTCTGGGGCCAACGTCCTGACTTTC.

This sequence joins TRBV9 and TRBJ2-6; 7 bases are a match to TRBD2. Trimming took 1 base from V and 4 from J; bases not matched to a gene: 2. This CDR3 comprises 15 residues. From germline, CDR1 is SGDLS and CDR2 YYNGEE. The chain's CDR3 is CASSVSGVGANVLTF. The CDR3 DNA sequence: TGTGCCAGCAGCGTAAGCGGGGTGGGGGCCAACGTCCTGACTTTC.

This rearrangement joins TRBV18 to TRBJ2-3, with a possible D match to TRBD1 (6 bases). Germline V CDR1 and CDR2: KGHSH, LQKENI. V was pared by 4 bases and J by 5 bases, with 22 bases between. This CDR3 is built from 17 residues. This CDR3 reads CASSQLPGQKQGDTQYF. CDR3 DNA sequence: TGTGCCAGCTCACAACTCCCGGGACAAAAACAGGGAGATACGCAGTATTTT.

CDR3 region: CASSLYRDRGRAMNTEAFF. The DNA of the CDR3 is TGTGCCAGCAGCTTATACCGGGACAGGGGGAGGGCTATGAACACTGAAGCTTTCTTT. The V gene is TRBV11-2, the J gene TRBJ1-1; the match to TRBD1 covers 11 bases. This CDR3 is built from 19 residues. V lost 2 bases and J lost 0; bases outside the gene matches: 11. The V gene's germline CDR1 is SGHAT and CDR2 FQNNGV.

This chain uses TRBV5-6 with TRBJ1-2; D gene uncertain. V was shortened by 2 bases and J by 0 bases, with 11 bases between the two germline ends. The CDR3 consists of 15 residues. Germline V CDR1 and CDR2: SGHDT, YYEEEE. CDR3 region: CASSLGGSPNYGYTF. As DNA, the CDR3 is TGTGCCAGCAGCTTAGGAGGTTCTCCTAACTATGGCTACACCTTC.